This TCR beta chain was retrieved from a study of blood T cell repertoires in COVID-19. Across the study: Some COVID-19 samples were acute and others convalescent; all came from the United States, Italy and Spain.

The CDR3 runs to 14 residues. Germline V gives CDR1 MDHEN, CDR2 SYDVKM. The V gene lost 6 bases and the J gene lost 5 bases, with 17 bases spanning the gap. Across over 20 US areas, participants ranged in age from about 18 to 100 years. Participants' reported clinical history set cohort assignment. In the authors' workflow: Quantification of nucleated cells was approximated via reference gene primer amplification. TCRdb's copy holds only in-frame clones and misses some; the assay was immunoSEQ multiplex PCR. The D gene and trimming were derived from the DNA, and the V and J assignments and clone size from that table. The sample has hundreds of thousands of clones, 85% to 90% seen once; the top ten hold 14% to 15%.

This receptor was identified in a woman in her forties or fifties with acute COVID-19. Sequencing was performed on PBMCs or T cells enriched from blood (not recorded which). J is TRBJ2-7 and V is TRBV28, with D uncertain. CDR3 DNA sequence: TGTGCCAGCAGACCTACCCCGATTCTCGACGAGCAGTACTTC. Translated: CASRPTPILDEQYF.